The 14 T cell receptor beta chains below were found in one sample sequenced in a study of T cell responses to AZD1222 COVID-19 vaccine. Generated by immunoSEQ multiplex PCR, the TCRdb table keeps only in-frame clones and is missing some. The top ten clones hold 5% to 6.5% of a sample with about 120,000 clones, more than 80% of them seen once. The specimen was peripheral blood, collected on day 0 of AZD1222 vaccination. The receptors stem from an adult in good health.

The chain carries TRBV9 and TRBJ1-1; the D gene is possibly TRBD1 (6 bases). CDR1 is SGDLS and CDR2 is YYNGEE in the germline V gene. Trimming left V 3 bases short and J 4 bases short, with 10 bases between. The CDR3 runs to 13 residues. For the CDR3, the DNA is TGTGCCAGCAGCGGCACAGGGCTCACTGAAGCTTTCTTT. Its protein is CASSGTGLTEAFF.

This chain joins TRBV29-1 and TRBJ2-3, with D perhaps TRBD2 (6 bases). Germline values: CDR1 SQVTM, CDR2 ANQGSEA. The CDR3 runs to 14 residues. With 3 bases removed from V and 5 bases from J, the gap between germline ends came to 15 bases. CDR3 region: CSVEEGAWEDTQYF. CDR3 DNA: TGCAGCGTTGAGGAGGGAGCCTGGGAAGATACGCAGTATTTT.

The chain recombines TRBV19 with TRBJ2-2, with D perhaps assigned TRBD1 or TRBD2 (5 bases each). The CDR3 length is 14 residues. The V end lost 9 bases, the J end lost 4 bases, and 15 bases lay between the germline ends. Germline V gives CDR1 LNHDA, CDR2 SQIVND (reference sequence). CDR3 bases: TGTGCCAGCTGGGGGTATACGGCCACCGGGGAGCTGTTTTTT. This encodes CASWGYTATGELFF.

The chain couples TRBV5-5 to TRBJ2-1; 11 nucleotides align to TRBD2. CDR3 length: 15 amino acids. Germline V gene lookup returns CDR1 SGHKS and CDR2 YYEKEE (reference sequence). V lost 0 bases to trimming and J lost 7 bases; unmatched junction nucleotides: 3. The CDR3 region has the DNA TGTGCCAGCAGCTTGGCTTTAGCGGGAGGGAATGAGCAGTTCTTC. It yields the protein CASSLALAGGNEQFF.

J is TRBJ2-6 and V is TRBV4-1, with TRBD2 matching over 15 bases. This CDR3 spans 20 amino acids. The J segment lost 9 bases and the V segment lost 0 bases, leaving 12 bases of the junction unmatched. CDR1 is MGHRA and CDR2 is YSYEKL in the germline V gene. The CDR3 region is CASSQDGTSGRSLLGNVLTF. The CDR3 bases are TGCGCCAGCAGCCAAGATGGGACTAGCGGGAGGTCCCTCCTCGGCAACGTCCTGACTTTC.

The chain links TRBV18 to TRBJ1-2; TRBD1 is a possible D gene (6 bases). This CDR3 has 16 amino acids. Germline CDR1 KGHSH, CDR2 LQKENI. Between the trimmed V and J ends, which lost 4 bases and 4 bases, there was a span of 19 bases. CDR3 nucleotides: TGTGCCAGCTCACAAAAAAACCCCGGACAGCTCTATGGCTACACCTTC. Its protein product is CASSQKNPGQLYGYTF.

In DNA form, the CDR3 reads TGTGCCAGCAGCTTAGGGGGACAGGGTAACGAGCAGTACTTC. Protein: CASSLGGQGNEQYF. V and J are TRBV11-3 and TRBJ2-7, with 9 bases lining up with TRBD1. CDR1 and CDR2 (germline): SGHNT, YENEEA. V gave up 1 base and J gave up 5 bases; unmatched junction bases: 3. The CDR3 loop spans 14 amino acids.

J is TRBJ1-5 and V is TRBV19; TRBD1 is a possible D gene (6 bases). Between the trimmed V and J ends, which lost 6 bases and 0 bases, there was a span of 12 bases. This CDR3 contains 15 residues. CDR1 is LNHDA and CDR2 is SQIVND in the germline V gene (reference sequence). The CDR3 spells CASRVRTVSNQPQHF. DNA for the CDR3: TGTGCCAGTAGGGTACGGACAGTTAGCAATCAGCCCCAGCATTTT.

This clone was counted a single time. The rearrangement joins TRBV6-1 to TRBJ1-5; 9 bases match TRBD1. Germline assignment: CDR1 MNHNS and CDR2 SASEGT. The V and J ends lost 1 base and 4 bases, in that order; junction bases with no gene match: 5. This CDR3 has 16 residues. The CDR3 region is CASSEGTGVLNQPQHF. The CDR3 coding sequence is TGTGCCAGCAGTGAAGGGACAGGGGTTTTGAATCAGCCCCAGCATTTT.

The gene calls are TRBV10-1 and TRBJ2-5; D may correspond to TRBD1 or TRBD2 (5 bases each). The CDR3 consists of 14 residues. CDR1 and CDR2 from the germline V gene are WNHNN and SYGVQD (reference sequence). Between the trimmed V and J ends, which lost 2 bases and 6 bases, there was a span of 13 bases. The CDR3 reads CASSEGGFWQTQYF. The DNA for the CDR3 is TGCGCCAGCAGTGAGGGGGGATTTTGGCAGACCCAGTACTTC.

V gene TRBV11-2 combines with J gene TRBJ1-1, with 12 bases lining up with TRBD1. Losses at the gene ends were 1 base for V and 1 base for J; bases not matched to a gene: 4. There are 17 residues in the CDR3. Germline CDR1 SGHAT, CDR2 FQNNGV. The CDR3 protein is CASSLGDRGPGNTEAFF. The CDR3 DNA reads as TGTGCCAGCAGCTTAGGGGACAGGGGGCCGGGGAACACTGAAGCTTTCTTT.

The chain links TRBV19 to TRBJ1-2, with no clear D. This CDR3 has 11 residues. V was shortened by 11 bases and J by 9 bases, with 16 bases between the two germline ends. The germline V gene has CDR1 LNHDA and CDR2 SQIVND (reference sequence). The CDR3 spells CASKGGFSYTF. The DNA for the CDR3 is TGTGCCTCCAAGGGAGGATTTAGCTACACCTTC. The full variable domain, rest sourced from reference TRBV19 and TRBJ1-2, is DGGITQSPKYLFRKEGQNVTLSCEQNLNHDAMYWYRQDPGQGLRLIYYSQIVNDFQKGDIAEGYSVSREKKESFPLTVTSAQKNPTAFYLCASKGGFSYTFGSGTRLTVV.

The chain combines TRBV6-6 with TRBJ2-2; 8 nucleotides align to TRBD1. The V and J ends lost 8 bases and 7 bases, in that order; junction bases with no gene match: 9. Germline V gives CDR1 MNHNY, CDR2 SVGAGI (reference sequence). The CDR3 totals 14 residues. The CDR3 nucleotides read TGTGCCAGCGGCGCGACAGGGGTCGGCGGGGAGCTGTTTTTT. It is translated as CASGATGVGGELFF.

The chain couples TRBV18 to TRBJ1-2; D perhaps matches TRBD1 (6 bases). From germline, CDR1 is KGHSH and CDR2 LQKENI. The CDR3 has 16 amino acids. V lost 2 bases and J lost 4, with 17 bases in between. The CDR3 nucleotides are TGTGCCAGCTCACCAGAGGACAGAACCGTAACCTATGGCTACACCTTC. Translated: CASSPEDRTVTYGYTF.